This T cell receptor beta chain comes out of a study of tumor and adjacent non-tumor tissue in lung cancer. Study-level information: Samples averaged approximately 3.9 million productive TCRbeta reads each.

The CDR3 loop spans 13 amino acids. Three rounds of nested PCR, following a modified ARM-PCR protocol, produced the TCRbeta library. TCRdb re-called the multiplex PCR reads with MiXCR, one entry per CDR3 protein. The table records 60,000 to 85,000 distinct CDR3 sequences, 76% of them present only once. This clonotype has more than one count but fewer than ten. No conserved phenylalanine or tryptophan is present at the end of the CDR3, so a read error is the likely explanation. RNA was extracted from bulk tissue without any cell sorting. More than 3 cm separated this lung sample from the edge of the tumor.

This clonotype was obtained from a man between 65 and 80 years old with non-small cell lung cancer. V usage is TRBV12-3 or TRBV12-4 and J usage is TRBJ2-1, with D tentatively TRBD2 (5 bases). Sequencing was done on a sample of distant non-tumor lung tissue. CDR3 region: CASTLRVGNKQFL. As DNA, the CDR3 is TGTGCCAGCACCCTGCGGGTTGGCAATAAGCAGTTCTTA.